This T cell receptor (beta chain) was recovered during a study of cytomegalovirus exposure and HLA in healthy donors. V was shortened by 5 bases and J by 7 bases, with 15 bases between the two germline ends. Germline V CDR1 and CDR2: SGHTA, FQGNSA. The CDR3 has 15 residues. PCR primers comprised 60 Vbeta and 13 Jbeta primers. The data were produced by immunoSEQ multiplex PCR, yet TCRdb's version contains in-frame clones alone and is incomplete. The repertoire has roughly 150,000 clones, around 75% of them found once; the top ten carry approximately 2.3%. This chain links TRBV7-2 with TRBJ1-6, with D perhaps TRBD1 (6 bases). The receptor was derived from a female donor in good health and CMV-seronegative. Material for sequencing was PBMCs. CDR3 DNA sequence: TGTGCCAGCAGCCCGGGCAGGGGAGGGAATTCACCCCTCCACTTT. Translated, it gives CASSPGRGGNSPLHF.